This T cell receptor beta chain was found in a study of tumor and adjacent non-tumor tissue in lung cancer. This clonotype has more than one count but fewer than ten. This clone may be a read error of a much larger clone one base away. This CDR3 is missing its conserved last phenylalanine or tryptophan, likely due to a read error. The CDR3 covers 16 residues. Per germline, CDR1 PRHDT and CDR2 FYEKMQ (reference sequence). Trimming cost V 5 bases and J 4 bases; bases outside gene matches: 12. RNA was extracted from bulk tissue without any cell sorting. Three rounds of nested PCR, following a modified ARM-PCR protocol, produced the TCRbeta library. TCRdb recomputed calls from the multiplex PCR reads with MiXCR, one row per CDR3 protein. The data contain 85,000 to 100,000 distinct CDR3 sequences, roughly 66% of them singletons.

This chain connects TRBV13 to TRBJ1-2; 8 bases are shared with TRBD1. This clonotype was obtained from a man aged 60 to 69 with non-small cell lung cancer. The sample taken for sequencing was lung tumor tissue. The CDR3, as DNA: TGTGCCAGCAGCCTCTATACAGGGGGTGCCTTCTATGGCTACACCTTA. Translated, it gives CASSLYTGGAFYGYTL.